One sample yielded the 22 T cell receptor beta chains listed below, sequenced in a study of blood T cell repertoires in COVID-19 (TCRdb year 2020). Libraries came from the immunoSEQ multiplex PCR assay. Entries here come from immuneACCESS through TCRdb and include only in-frame sequences with V and J called. Some clones fail to appear in such tables; in the studies checked, an unresolved V gene covers under half of the shortfall, and the cause of the remainder is unknown. The table for this sample lists about 150,000 clones; 80% to 90% of them were counted only once. The biggest ten clones account for around 14% of the sample. Sequenced: peripheral blood. All receptors derive from a woman aged 35 to 49 with acute or convalescent COVID-19.

The rearrangement uses TRBV5-6 and TRBJ1-4; tentative D call: TRBD1 (5 bases). The germline V and J ends were trimmed by 4 bases and 4 bases, with 5 bases remaining between them. CDR3 size: 12 residues. Per germline, CDR1 SGHDT and CDR2 YYEEEE. The CDR3 nucleotides are TGTGCCAGCAGCGACAGTAATGAAAAACTGTTTTTT. It specifies CASSDSNEKLFF.

This clone was detected only a few times. This CDR3 is CAISESSRLDTEAFF. The CDR3 nucleotides read TGTGCCATCAGTGAGTCGTCGCGTCTTGACACTGAAGCTTTCTTT. The V gene is TRBV10-3, the J gene TRBJ1-1; D is unclear. CDR1 is ENHRY, CDR2 SYGVKD, per germline. This CDR3 comprises 15 residues. The ends were cut back, 0 bases at V and 3 bases at J, with 11 bases in the middle.

This chain links TRBV7-9 with TRBJ2-4; TRBD1 is a possible D gene (6 bases). The CDR3 totals 13 residues. V was pared by 4 bases and J by 9 bases, with 13 bases between. CDR1 is SEHNR, CDR2 FQNEAQ, per germline (reference sequence). DNA for the CDR3: TGTGCCAGCAGCTACACAGGGCTCGGCATTCAGTACTTC. Amino acids: CASSYTGLGIQYF.

In its sample, this clone was seen a few times. CDR3 sequence: CASSSGGQATLYF. Here the CDR3 DNA reads TGTGCCAGCAGCTCGGGGGGACAGGCGACCCTTTATTTT. The chain couples TRBV11-3 to TRBJ2-3; weak D call: TRBD1 (8 bases). Germline CDR1 and CDR2: SGHNT and YENEEA. Between the trimmed V and J ends, which lost 4 bases and 15 bases, there was a span of 20 bases. CDR3 length: 13 amino acids.

V gene TRBV5-1 combines with J gene TRBJ2-1, with a tentative D call TRBD2 (5 bases). The germline V and J ends were trimmed by 4 bases and 6 bases, with 20 bases remaining between them. The CDR3 extends over 16 amino acids. Germline V gene lookup returns CDR1 SGHRS and CDR2 YFSETQ. The CDR3, as DNA: TGCGCCAGCAGCCCCTCTGTAGCTTCGGGGTCCAATGAGCAGTTCTTC. Translated: CASSPSVASGSNEQFF.

The chain has TRBV2 and TRBJ2-2; D is perhaps TRBD1 (5 bases). The germline CDR1 and CDR2 sequences are SNHLY and FYNNEI. Trimming shortened V by 2 bases and J by 0 bases, and 7 bases separated the two germline ends. The CDR3 length is 15 residues. CDR3 DNA: TGTGCCAGCAGTGAATCGACAGCGAACACCGGGGAGCTGTTTTTT. Residues: CASSESTANTGELFF. The entire variable domain, with the rest obtained from reference TRBV2 and TRBJ2-2, is as follows: EPEVTQTPSHQVTQMGQEVILRCVPISNHLYFYWYRQILGQKVEFLVSFYNNEISEKSEIFDDQFSVERPDGSNFTLKIRSTKLEDSAMYFCASSESTANTGELFFGEGSRLTVL.

The rearrangement uses TRBV7-8 and TRBJ2-3; D not certain. Trimming shortened V by 5 bases and J by 1 base, and 13 bases separated the two germline ends. The V gene's germline CDR1 is SGHVS and CDR2 FQNEAQ. The CDR3 is 15 amino acids. In DNA form, the CDR3 reads TGTGCCAGCAGCAAAAGGCAGGTGCGCACAGATACGCAGTATTTT. This encodes CASSKRQVRTDTQYF.

The genes are TRBV30 and TRBJ2-2; 8 bases match TRBD2. The CDR3 is 15 amino acids. J lost 5 bases, V lost 4 bases, and 9 bases had no gene match. Germline assignment: CDR1 GTSNPN and CDR2 SVGIG (reference sequence). CDR3: CAWMAGGSFTGELFF. Written as DNA, the CDR3 is TGTGCCTGGATGGCGGGAGGTTCTTTTACCGGGGAGCTGTTTTTT.

Regarding this clone: The same CDR3 arises from other DNA sequences in this sample as well. V gene TRBV24-1 combines with J gene TRBJ1-5; 8 nucleotides match TRBD1. Per the germline V gene, CDR1 is KGHDR and CDR2 is SFDVKD. This CDR3 region has 13 residues. V trimming: 2 bases; J trimming: 7 bases; junction bases outside the gene matches: 0. The chain's CDR3 is CATSDSGGQPQHF. The CDR3 DNA sequence: TGTGCCACCAGTGATTCAGGGGGCCAGCCCCAGCATTTT.

The chain links TRBV6-5 to TRBJ2-5; a possible D gene is TRBD1 (5 bases). V was cut by 2 bases and J by 2 bases, with 9 bases left in between. CDR1 is MNHEY and CDR2 is SVGAGI in the germline V gene. This CDR3 contains 14 residues. The DNA for the CDR3 is TGTGCCAGCAGTTACAGGACAAGACAAGAGACCCAGTACTTC. Protein product: CASSYRTRQETQYF.

CDR3 protein: CASSLFYIGQTNNQPQHF. DNA of the CDR3: TGTGCCAGCAGTTTATTCTACATCGGACAGACAAATAATCAGCCCCAGCATTTT. The chain joins TRBV28 to TRBJ1-5; maybe TRBD1 (6 bases). This CDR3 has 18 residues. In germline, CDR1 is MDHEN, CDR2 SYDVKM. V gave up 1 base and J gave up 4 bases, with 20 bases separating them.

The chain uses TRBV20-1 and TRBJ1-5; no reliable D call. The CDR3 runs to 12 residues. The V end lost 3 bases, the J end lost 4 bases, and 7 bases lay between the germline ends. Germline CDR1 and CDR2: DFQATT and SNEGSKA (reference sequence). CDR3 sequence: CSASPLNQPQHF. The CDR3 nucleotides are TGCAGTGCTAGTCCGTTAAATCAGCCCCAGCATTTT.

The chain uses TRBV11-2 and TRBJ2-5; D is uncertain. V was clipped by 0 bases and J by 5 bases, with 10 bases between them. Germline CDR1 is SGHAT and CDR2 is FQNNGV. This CDR3 contains 14 residues. The CDR3 region has the DNA TGTGCCAGCAGCTTAGATAACAGTGGGGAGACCCAGTACTTC. Its protein product is CASSLDNSGETQYF.

This chain connects TRBV5-4 to TRBJ2-5; tentative D call: TRBD2 (7 bases). Germline values: CDR1 SGHNT, CDR2 YYREEE (reference sequence). The CDR3 runs to 15 residues. Trimming took off 0 bases at V and 2 bases at J, with 11 bases between the two ends. The DNA of the CDR3 is TGTGCCAGCAGCTTGGAGGGGGGGGCACAAGAGACCCAGTACTTC. Its protein product is CASSLEGGAQETQYF.

The rearrangement joins TRBV7-9 to TRBJ2-1, with D maybe TRBD1 (6 bases). There are 15 residues in the CDR3. The V gene lost 4 bases and the J gene lost 8 bases, with 18 bases spanning the gap. Germline lookup yields CDR1 SEHNR and CDR2 FQNEAQ (reference sequence). CDR3 sequence reads: CASSSFRDKIDEQFF. DNA of the CDR3: TGTGCCAGCAGCTCGTTCCGGGACAAGATCGATGAGCAGTTCTTC.

The CDR3 nucleotides are TGTGCCAGCAGTTTCCATGGCAGGGATTCTTCACCCCTCCACTTT. Protein product: CASSFHGRDSSPLHF. The J gene is TRBJ1-6, the V gene TRBV28, with D perhaps matching TRBD1 (5 bases). The CDR3 runs to 15 residues. The V end was cut by 3 bases, the J end by 9 bases, with 15 bases between. Germline CDR1 reads MDHEN; CDR2 reads SYDVKM.

The V call is TRBV7-8, the J call TRBJ2-1; the match to TRBD2 covers 10 bases. CDR1 SGHVS and CDR2 FQNEAQ come from the germline V gene. CDR3 size: 17 residues. V dropped 5 bases and J dropped 1; count of bases not matched to a gene: 8. The CDR3 DNA sequence: TGTGCCAGCAGCCCGAGGAGTAGCGGGGGGTCCTACAATGAGCAGTTCTTC. Protein: CASSPRSSGGSYNEQFF.

CDR3 protein: CASSLGAEQFF. The CDR3 region has the DNA TGTGCCAGCAGTTTGGGGGCTGAGCAGTTCTTC. The V and J genes are TRBV28 and TRBJ2-1; maybe TRBD1 (6 bases). Per the germline V gene, CDR1 is MDHEN and CDR2 is SYDVKM. V was shortened by 3 bases and J by 9 bases, with 6 bases between the two germline ends. The CDR3 totals 11 residues.

The V call is TRBV7-3, the J call TRBJ2-2, with 8 bases lining up with TRBD1. The length of the CDR3 is 16 residues. The V gene's germline CDR1 is SGHTA and CDR2 FQGTGA. The J segment lost 1 base and the V segment lost 2 bases, leaving 3 bases of the junction unmatched. CDR3 coding DNA: TGTGCCAGCAGCTTACAGGGGGCCGTGAACACCGGGGAGCTGTTTTTT. Amino acid sequence: CASSLQGAVNTGELFF.

The CDR3 protein is CASGTGSNTGELFF. In DNA, the CDR3 is TGTGCTAGTGGAACAGGGTCGAACACCGGGGAGCTGTTTTTT. V usage is TRBV12-5 and J usage is TRBJ2-2; TRBD1 is a possible D gene (6 bases). Per the germline V gene, CDR1 is LGHNT and CDR2 is FRNRAP. This CDR3 region has 14 residues. Deletions cut 6 bases from V and 0 bases from J, with 8 bases between.

V gene TRBV5-1 combines with J gene TRBJ1-2; D is perhaps TRBD1 (5 bases). Trimming cost V 0 bases and J 6 bases, with 12 bases left between them. Germline CDR1 and CDR2: SGHRS and YFSETQ. This CDR3 has 14 residues. CDR3 bases: TGCGCCAGCAGCTTGGGCCGGGGGAGCGATGGCTACACCTTC. Encoded protein: CASSLGRGSDGYTF.

In regard to this clone: Mismatch with germline at one junction end may stem from a read error. The chain couples TRBV28 to TRBJ1-1, with 7 positions matching TRBD1. Per germline, CDR1 MDHEN and CDR2 SYDVKM. This CDR3 has 11 amino acids. The DNA for the CDR3 is TGTGCCAGCAGTTACTCCGGACAGGCCGTGTTT. Translation gives CASSYSGQAVF.